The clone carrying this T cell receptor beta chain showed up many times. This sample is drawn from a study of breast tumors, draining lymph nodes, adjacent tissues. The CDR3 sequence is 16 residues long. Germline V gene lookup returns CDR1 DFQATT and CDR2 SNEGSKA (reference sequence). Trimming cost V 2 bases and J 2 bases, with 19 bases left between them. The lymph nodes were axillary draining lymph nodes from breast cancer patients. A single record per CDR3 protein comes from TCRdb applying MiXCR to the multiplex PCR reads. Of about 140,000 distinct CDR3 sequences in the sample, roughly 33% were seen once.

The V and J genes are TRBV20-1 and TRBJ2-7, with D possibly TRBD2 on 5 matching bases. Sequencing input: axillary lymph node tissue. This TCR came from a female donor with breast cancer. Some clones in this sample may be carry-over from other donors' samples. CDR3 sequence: CSARLISDYYTYEQYF. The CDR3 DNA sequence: TGCAGTGCTAGACTCATATCAGACTACTATACCTACGAGCAGTACTTC.